This is a list of T cell receptor beta chains from one sample in a study of T cell clones after liver transplantation. Clones were read by immunoSEQ multiplex PCR, and TCRdb kept only the in-frame ones, dropping some. The data hold 85,000 to 110,000 clones, with about 81% observed a single time. Sequenced material: CD4+ T cells from blood, taken approximately 4 years after liver transplant. All receptors derive from a human patient who received a liver transplant. Some T cells may have come from the graft donor. The CDR3 runs from the conserved cysteine through the conserved F or W. Each record gives: V gene, J gene, D gene, clone size, CDR3 protein, CDR3 DNA. The D gene is left open where the match is weak. The size field is filled for only some rows; it gives once, few, many or a size class.

>TRBV29-1|TRBJ1-5|.|.
CSVGLGGYQPQHF
TGCAGCGTTGGGCTGGGAGGTTATCAGCCCCAGCATTTT
>TRBV6-1|TRBJ2-1|TRBD2|.
CASKLAGGPRDEQFF
TGTGCCAGCAAATTAGCGGGAGGGCCGAGGGATGAGCAGTTCTTC
>TRBV11-2|TRBJ2-7|TRBD1|.
CASSSDRGLSEQYF
TGTGCCAGCAGCTCGGACAGGGGGCTGAGCGAGCAGTACTTC
>TRBV5-5|TRBJ1-5|.|few
CASSLRSGSHQPQHF
TGTGCCAGCAGCTTAAGGTCTGGGTCTCATCAGCCCCAGCATTTT
>TRBV7-3|TRBJ1-6|TRBD1|once
CASSLTGGVNSPLHF
TGTGCCAGCAGCTTAACAGGGGGCGTGAATTCACCCCTCCACTTT
>TRBV11-2|TRBJ1-5|.|.
CASSFSQGSNQPQHF
TGTGCCAGCAGCTTTTCCCAGGGGAGCAATCAGCCCCAGCATTTT
>TRBV29-1|TRBJ2-3|TRBD2|.
CSVAGGRTDTQYF
TGCAGCGTCGCGGGGGGCCGCACAGATACGCAGTATTTT
>TRBV7-2|TRBJ2-5|.|.
CASSLDGNKETQYF
TGTGCCAGCAGTCTGGACGGAAACAAAGAGACCCAGTACTTC
>TRBV5-1|TRBJ2-5|.|.
CASSLVKGRSQETQYF
TGCGCCAGCAGCTTGGTTAAGGGGAGATCTCAGGAGACCCAGTACTTC
>TRBV5-1|TRBJ2-7|.|once
CASSPHGEPSLSEQYF
TGCGCCAGCAGCCCACACGGGGAGCCCTCCTTGAGCGAGCAGTACTTC
>TRBV15|TRBJ1-2|TRBD1|.
CATSREEGQGRGYTF
TGTGCCACCAGCAGAGAGGAAGGACAGGGAAGGGGCTACACCTTC
>TRBV19|TRBJ1-1|TRBD1|.
CASRDQGVMNTEAFF
TGTGCCAGTAGGGATCAGGGGGTTATGAACACTGAAGCTTTCTTT
>TRBV7-9|TRBJ1-3|.|.
CASSLPGVGNTIYF
TGTGCCAGCAGCTTACCAGGGGTCGGAAACACCATATATTTT
>TRBV5-6|TRBJ2-3|.|.
CASSFYRGGADTQYF
TGTGCCAGCAGCTTTTACAGGGGAGGTGCAGATACGCAGTATTTT
>TRBV11-2|TRBJ2-2|TRBD1|.
CASSLGQGAGELFF
TGTGCCAGCAGCTTAGGACAGGGGGCCGGGGAGCTGTTTTTT
>TRBV18|TRBJ1-6|.|.
CASSQDFNSPLHF
TGTGCCAGCTCACAAGACTTCAATTCACCCCTCCACTTT
>TRBV19|TRBJ1-1|.|.
CASSILWAQGTEAFF
TGTGCCAGTAGTATATTATGGGCGCAGGGCACTGAAGCTTTCTTT
>TRBV27|TRBJ1-1|.|once
CASSRERRGLNTEAFF
TGTGCCAGCAGTCGGGAGCGTCGGGGCTTGAACACTGAAGCTTTCTTT
>TRBV18|TRBJ1-4|.|.
CASSPPVGGNEKLFF
TGTGCCAGCTCACCACCGGTTGGAGGAAATGAAAAACTGTTTTTT
>TRBV19|TRBJ2-4|.|.
CASSIEGTAKNIQYF
TGTGCCAGTAGTATTGAAGGGACAGCCAAAAACATTCAGTACTTC
>TRBV29-1|TRBJ1-2|.|.
CSVEGERGNYGYTF
TGCAGCGTTGAAGGGGAGAGGGGAAACTATGGCTACACCTTC
>TRBV10-3|TRBJ2-7|TRBD1|.
CAISESGRDRANEQYF
TGTGCCATCAGTGAAAGTGGTCGGGACAGGGCAAACGAGCAGTACTTC
>TRBV6-6|TRBJ2-5|TRBD1|few
CASRPTGGTGETQYF
TGTGCCAGCAGACCAACAGGGGGCACGGGGGAGACCCAGTACTTC
>TRBV27|TRBJ2-1|TRBD1|.
CASPHRGPNEQFF
TGTGCCAGCCCTCACAGGGGGCCCAATGAGCAGTTCTTC
>TRBV18|TRBJ2-7|.|.
CASSRSSESYEQYF
TGTGCCAGCTCACGTTCTAGCGAAAGCTACGAGCAGTACTTC
>TRBV11-2|TRBJ2-3|TRBD2|.
CASSPGVAGGPEDTQYF
TGTGCCAGCAGCCCGGGGGTTGCGGGGGGGCCCGAAGATACGCAGTATTTT
>TRBV15|TRBJ1-2|.|.
CATSRENSLTAWDGYTF
TGTGCCACCAGCAGAGAAAACTCCCTGACGGCCTGGGACGGCTACACCTTC
>TRBV10-3|TRBJ2-3|TRBD2|once
CAISPTSGSGADTQYF
TGTGCCATCAGCCCGACTAGCGGGAGTGGTGCAGATACGCAGTATTTT
>TRBV15|TRBJ1-5|TRBD1|few
CATSRDRGSNQPQHF
TGTGCCACCAGCAGGGACAGGGGGAGCAATCAGCCCCAGCATTTT
>TRBV5-4|TRBJ2-2|.|.
CASSSRQHGPGELFF
TGTGCCAGCAGTTCTAGACAGCATGGACCCGGGGAGCTGTTTTTT
>TRBV5-1|TRBJ2-3|TRBD2|.
CASSWAGDRTDTQYF
TGCGCCAGCAGTTGGGCGGGGGATAGGACAGATACGCAGTATTTT
>TRBV7-8|TRBJ2-5|.|.
CASSLSEETQYF
TGTGCCAGCAGCTTATCTGAAGAGACCCAGTACTTC
>TRBV6-5|TRBJ2-7|.|.
CASMEGQTYEQYF
TGTGCCAGCATGGAGGGACAGACCTACGAGCAGTACTTC
>TRBV14|TRBJ2-5|TRBD2|.
CASSHGLAGAGTQYF
TGTGCCAGCAGCCATGGACTAGCGGGGGCAGGGACCCAGTACTTC
>TRBV27|TRBJ2-7|TRBD2|.
CASSFRPQAGVIYEQYF
TGTGCCAGCAGTTTCCGGCCACAAGCGGGGGTGATATACGAGCAGTACTTC
>TRBV19|TRBJ1-1|TRBD1|.
CASKRTGEAEAFF
TGTGCCAGTAAACGGACAGGGGAGGCTGAAGCTTTCTTT
>TRBV30|TRBJ2-1|TRBD2|.
CASTSGNYNEQFF
TGTGCCTCGACTAGCGGCAACTACAATGAGCAGTTCTTC
>TRBV7-9|TRBJ2-6|TRBD1|.
CASSSGQGGAGANVLTF
TGTGCCAGCAGCTCGGGACAGGGCGGGGCCGGGGCCAACGTCCTGACTTTC
>TRBV7-3|TRBJ2-6|.|once
CASSYIPAASGANVLTF
TGTGCCAGCAGTTACATTCCGGCCGCCTCTGGGGCCAACGTCCTGACTTTC
>TRBV9|TRBJ1-4|TRBD1|.
CASSGGQGALRGEKLFF
TGTGCCAGCAGCGGAGGACAGGGGGCATTGCGGGGTGAAAAACTGTTTTTT
>TRBV9|TRBJ1-5|TRBD1|.
CASGPGQIDQPQHF
TGTGCCAGTGGACCGGGACAGATCGATCAGCCCCAGCATTTT
>TRBV15|TRBJ2-2|TRBD1|.
CATSSGDRRAGELFF
TGTGCCACCAGCAGTGGGGACAGGCGGGCCGGGGAGCTGTTTTTT
>TRBV5-1|TRBJ1-2|TRBD1|once
CASSLSQGDGYTF
TGCGCCAGCAGCTTGAGCCAGGGGGATGGCTACACCTTC
>TRBV5-6|TRBJ1-1|TRBD1|.
CASSIGQGVPEAFF
TGTGCCAGCAGCATAGGACAGGGGGTCCCTGAAGCTTTCTTT
>TRBV19|TRBJ2-3|TRBD1|.
CAIGTGGADTQYF
TGTGCCATTGGGACAGGGGGCGCAGATACGCAGTATTTT
>TRBV7-2|TRBJ1-4|.|.
CASSLGQGVYEKLFF
TGTGCCAGCAGCTTAGGACAAGGGGTTTATGAAAAACTGTTTTTT
>TRBV4-2|TRBJ1-6|.|.
CASSQEKAGPLHF
TGTGCCAGCAGCCAAGAAAAGGCAGGACCCCTCCACTTT
>TRBV19|TRBJ1-1|.|.
CASSIAGVTEAFF
TGTGCCAGTAGTATTGCAGGGGTGACTGAAGCTTTCTTT